This TCR beta chain was recorded in a study of blood T cell repertoires in COVID-19. On the study more broadly: The United States, Italy and Spain supplied acute and convalescent COVID-19 samples. T cells, B-cell-depleted T cells, or PBMCs supplied cDNA or gDNA.

Study processing details: Amplification of reference gene primers provided the estimated nucleated cell counts. Produced via immunoSEQ multiplex PCR; TCRdb's table is partial and in-frame only. That table supplies the V and J calls and clone size; D and trimming were determined from the DNA. Among 300,000 to 400,000 clones listed, approximately 86% were seen once. The CDR3 contains 16 residues. Germline V gene lookup returns CDR1 SGHTA and CDR2 FQGTGA. Trimming took 1 base from V and 2 from J, leaving 12 bases between them. Patients from Seattle were sampled longitudinally, starting during active infection.

The source is a woman aged 55-69 years with COVID-19, enrolled during active disease. J is TRBJ2-1 and V is TRBV7-3; possible D gene TRBD2, 5 bases. Sequencing input: peripheral blood. DNA of the CDR3: TGTGCCAGCAGCTTAAAATTCGGGCGGGCCTACAATGAGCAGTTCTTC. This gives the protein CASSLKFGRAYNEQFF.